These 12 T cell receptor beta chains share one sample of origin, sequenced in a study of cytomegalovirus exposure and HLA in healthy donors. 60 Vbeta and 13 Jbeta primers were used in PCR. Sequencing used immunoSEQ multiplex PCR; TCRdb keeps in-frame clones, though not all of them. The profile covers about 98,000 clones, with approximately 83% appearing a single time and approximately 3.7% taken by the ten largest. The sample was PBMCs. The origin of the receptors is a female donor in good health and CMV-seropositive.

The CDR3 reads CASSLNEGQLNQPQHF. The CDR3 bases are TGTGCCAGCAGTTTAAACGAGGGACAGCTTAATCAGCCCCAGCATTTT. The rearrangement uses TRBV28 and TRBJ1-5; 7 bases map to TRBD1. The CDR3 has 16 amino acids. Germline trimming cut 2 bases from V and 4 bases from J; bases unmatched to any gene: 8. The germline V gene has CDR1 MDHEN and CDR2 SYDVKM. The whole variable domain, remainder taken from reference TRBV28 and TRBJ1-5, is DVKVTQSSRYLVKRTGEKVFLECVQDMDHENMFWYRQDPGLGLRLIYFSYDVKMKEKGDIPEGYSVSREKKERFSLILESASTNQTSMYLCASSLNEGQLNQPQHFGDGTRLSIL.

The chain has TRBV7-3 and TRBJ2-3; possibly TRBD1 for D (5 bases). The CDR3 covers 13 residues. Deletions cut 5 bases from V and 6 bases from J, with 12 bases between. From germline, CDR1 is SGHTA and CDR2 FQGTGA. Here the CDR3 reads CASSHRQYDTQYF. CDR3 DNA: TGTGCCAGCAGCCACCGACAGTATGATACGCAGTATTTT. Full variable domain (remainder filled in from reference TRBV7-3 and TRBJ2-3): GAGVSQTPSNKVTEKGKYVELRCDPISGHTALYWYRQSLGQGPEFLIYFQGTGAADDSGLPNDRFFAVRPEGSVSTLKIQRTERGDSAVYLCASSHRQYDTQYFGPGTRLTVL.

The chain carries TRBV9 and TRBJ1-3; possibly TRBD1 for D (6 bases). CDR3 length equals 13 residues. The germline V and J ends were trimmed by 7 bases and 6 bases, with 14 bases remaining between them. Germline V lookup: CDR1 SGDLS, CDR2 YYNGEE. The CDR3 DNA reads TGTGCCAGCCAAGGGGGTCTGGAAAACACCATATATTTT. It is translated as CASQGGLENTIYF.

This clone was seen more than once but under ten times. The chain links TRBV9 to TRBJ1-4, with D unclear. The V and J ends lost 0 bases and 8 bases respectively, with 11 bases between them. CDR3 size: 14 residues. Germline CDR1 and CDR2: SGDLS and YYNGEE. The CDR3 coding sequence is TGTGCCAGCAGCGTAGGTCTCAGCGTCGAAAAACTGTTTTTT. Its protein product is CASSVGLSVEKLFF.

CDR3 in amino acids: CASSWGLAGEQYF. The CDR3, as DNA: TGCGCCAGCAGCTGGGGACTAGCGGGGGAGCAGTACTTC. V is TRBV5-1 and J is TRBJ2-7; TRBD2 matches 13 bases. The CDR3 length is 13 residues. From germline, CDR1 is SGHRS and CDR2 YFSETQ. With V trimmed by 3 bases and J by 7 bases, 1 base remained unmatched.

V usage is TRBV6-5 and J usage is TRBJ2-3, with TRBD2 matching over 12 bases. There are 14 residues in the CDR3. Germline trimming cut 8 bases from V and 5 bases from J; bases unmatched to any gene: 5. The germline V gene has CDR1 MNHEY and CDR2 SVGAGI. The CDR3 DNA follows: TGTGCCAGCCGACTAGCGGGGGTTTTAGATACGCAGTATTTT. Encoded protein: CASRLAGVLDTQYF.

The V gene is TRBV9, the J gene TRBJ2-7; possibly TRBD1 for D (5 bases). The CDR3 runs 14 residues. CDR1 SGDLS and CDR2 YYNGEE come from the germline V gene. The V end lost 0 bases, the J end lost 0 bases, and 7 bases lay between the germline ends. The CDR3 sequence: CASSVGQSSYEQYF. Here the CDR3 DNA reads TGTGCCAGCAGCGTAGGACAGAGCTCCTACGAGCAGTACTTC.

The chain employs TRBV5-4 and TRBJ1-2; TRBD1 matches 11 bases. V shed 4 bases and J 8 bases; nucleotides not matched to a gene: 10. The CDR3 sequence is 15 residues long. CDR1 and CDR2 from the germline V gene are SGHNT and YYREEE (reference sequence). The CDR3 nucleotides are TGTGCCAGCAGCCCGAGCCCGGACAGGGGGCAAGGCTACACCTTC. Protein product: CASSPSPDRGQGYTF.

This clone was counted only a few times. The chain joins TRBV4-1 to TRBJ2-1; D may be TRBD1 (5 bases). This CDR3 spans 15 amino acids. Germline V gives CDR1 MGHRA, CDR2 YSYEKL. Trimming took 1 base from V and 0 from J, leaving 7 bases between them. CDR3 residues: CASSQGQSSYNEQFF. The CDR3 bases are TGCGCCAGCAGCCAAGGACAGAGCTCCTACAATGAGCAGTTCTTC.

Only one count was recorded for this clone. The chain recombines TRBV9 with TRBJ1-2; weak D call: TRBD1 (5 bases). CDR1 is SGDLS, CDR2 YYNGEE, per germline. This CDR3 contains 14 residues. The V end was cut by 0 bases, the J end by 3 bases, with 9 bases between. The CDR3 loop is CASSVGGGDYGYTF. Written as DNA, the CDR3 is TGTGCCAGCAGCGTAGGGGGCGGAGACTATGGCTACACCTTC.

The chain combines TRBV5-1 with TRBJ2-7; 8 bases align to TRBD2. The CDR3 contains 18 residues. Losses at the gene ends were 2 bases for V and 0 bases for J; bases not matched to a gene: 13. Germline CDR1 is SGHRS and CDR2 is YFSETQ. CDR3 amino acids: CASSFGSAGGTDSYEQYF. The CDR3 DNA follows: TGCGCCAGCAGCTTTGGGTCGGCGGGAGGAACTGACTCCTACGAGCAGTACTTC.

This rearrangement joins TRBV5-1 to TRBJ2-5; maybe TRBD1 (6 bases). The V end was cut by 9 bases, the J end by 5 bases, with 14 bases between. Germline CDR1 SGHRS, CDR2 YFSETQ. This CDR3 is built from 12 residues. CDR3 amino acids: CANYDRKETQYF. CDR3 bases: TGCGCCAACTACGACAGGAAGGAGACCCAGTACTTC. The full variable domain, completed using reference TRBV5-1 and TRBJ2-5, is KAGVTQTPRYLIKTRGQQVTLSCSPISGHRSVSWYQQTPGQGLQFLFEYFSETQRNKGNFPGRFSGRQFSNSRSEMNVSTLELGDSALYLCANYDRKETQYFGPGTRLLVL.